These 20 T cell receptor beta chains came from one sample sequenced in a study of shared clonotypes between healthy human individuals. This table comes from immunoSEQ multiplex PCR, and its TCRdb copy is limited to in-frame clones, with some not included. The sample has 2 million to 3 million clones, approximately 94% seen once. The sequenced sample consisted of naive CD4+ T cells from PBMCs. The subset here: CD45RA+ positively selected. The receptors were sampled from a man aged 18 to 30 in good health. Some clones in this sample may be carry-over from other donors' samples.

This chain joins TRBV27 and TRBJ2-5; 14 bases map to TRBD2. V lost 6 bases, J lost 7 bases, and 1 base stayed unmatched. Looked up from germline, CDR1 is MNHEY and CDR2 is SMNVEV (reference sequence). This CDR3 is 13 amino acids long. The CDR3 DNA follows: TGTGCCAGCAGGACTAGCGGGAGGGGGACCCAGTACTTC. Protein sequence: CASRTSGRGTQYF.

The chain has TRBV19 and TRBJ2-5; the D call may be TRBD1 or TRBD2 (5 bases each). With 10 bases removed from V and 5 bases from J, the gap between germline ends came to 26 bases. The CDR3 consists of 16 residues. Germline V gene data show CDR1 as LNHDA and CDR2 as SQIVND (reference sequence). This CDR3 reads CATRGTLRTTWETQYF. DNA of the CDR3: TGTGCCACTAGAGGGACCTTAAGGACGACGTGGGAGACCCAGTACTTC.

The rearrangement links TRBV7-8 to TRBJ2-5; tentatively, D is TRBD2 (5 bases). Between the trimmed V and J ends, which lost 3 bases and 5 bases, there was a span of 16 bases. From germline, CDR1 is SGHVS and CDR2 FQNEAQ. The CDR3 loop spans 15 amino acids. CDR3 nucleotides: TGTGCCAGCAGCTTGAGCCTGGCGGGTAGCGAGACCCAGTACTTC. This translates into CASSLSLAGSETQYF. The whole variable domain, filled in from reference TRBV7-8 and TRBJ2-5, reads GAGVSQSPRYKVAKRGQDVALRCDPISGHVSLFWYQQALGQGPEFLTYFQNEAQLDKSGLPSDRFFAERPEGSVSTLKIQRTQQEDSAVYLCASSLSLAGSETQYFGPGTRLLVL.

This clone came up a few times. The chain uses TRBV4-1 and TRBJ1-2, with a tentative D call TRBD1 (5 bases). The germline gives CDR1 MGHRA, CDR2 YSYEKL. V lost 3 bases to trimming and J lost 8 bases, with 19 bases between them. The CDR3 runs to 15 residues. The CDR3 DNA reads TGCGCCAGCAGCCACCCCGTGGCAGGGTTTGGCGGCTACACCTTC. It is translated as CASSHPVAGFGGYTF.

This sequence joins TRBV30 and TRBJ2-3; 12 bases line up with TRBD2. Losses at the gene ends were 1 base for V and 5 bases for J; bases not matched to a gene: 4. The CDR3 has 15 residues. Germline CDR1 reads GTSNPN; CDR2 reads SVGIG (reference sequence). The CDR3 sequence: CAWSDGLAGRDTQYF. Written as DNA, the CDR3 is TGTGCCTGGAGTGACGGACTAGCGGGACGAGATACGCAGTATTTT. Supplemented by reference TRBV30 and TRBJ2-3, the full variable domain reads SQTIHQWPATLVQPVGSPLSLECTVEGTSNPNLYWYRQAAGRGLQLLFYSVGIGQISSEVPQNLSASRPQDRQFILSSKKLLLSDSGFYLCAWSDGLAGRDTQYFGPGTRLTVL.

This clone was detected once. CDR3 loop: CASAEPTSNEQYF. In DNA form, the CDR3 reads TGCGCCAGCGCGGAACCGACTAGTAACGAGCAGTACTTC. The V gene is TRBV5-1, the J gene TRBJ2-5; tentative D call: TRBD2 (6 bases). The J call is doubtful: the DNA matches TRBJ2-7 better. In germline, CDR1 is SGHRS, CDR2 YFSETQ. CDR3 size: 13 residues.

Comment on this clone: The same CDR3 is also encoded by other DNA sequences in this sample. The chain recombines TRBV7-3 with TRBJ2-6; D uncertain. V gave up 0 bases and J gave up 1 base, with 7 bases separating them. The V gene's germline CDR1 is SGHTA and CDR2 FQGTGA. The CDR3 has 16 amino acids. CDR3 in DNA: TGTGCCAGCAGCTTAACATCGACATCTGGGGCCAACGTCCTGACTTTC. Translated, it gives CASSLTSTSGANVLTF.

Details on this clone: Other DNA sequences from this sample encode an identical CDR3 as well. This chain links TRBV5-1 with TRBJ2-7; the match to TRBD2 covers 11 bases. Germline loops: CDR1 SGHRS, CDR2 YFSETQ. The CDR3 sequence is 13 residues long. V dropped 4 bases and J dropped 6; count of bases not matched to a gene: 3. For the CDR3, the DNA is TGCGCCAGCAGCCTCGGGACTAGCGGCGAGCAGTACTTC. Amino acid sequence: CASSLGTSGEQYF.

Comments on this clone: The sample has other DNA sequences that encode this CDR3 too. The chain combines TRBV7-3 with TRBJ2-7; D not certain. V gave up 5 bases and J gave up 0 bases, with 11 bases separating them. The length of the CDR3 is 14 residues. Per the germline V gene, CDR1 is SGHTA and CDR2 is FQGTGA. In DNA, the CDR3 is TGTGCCAGCAGCCCGTCAGGAAGCTCCTACGAGCAGTACTTC. Its translation: CASSPSGSSYEQYF.

The rearrangement links TRBV19 to TRBJ2-1; TRBD1 agrees at 8 bases. Germline V gives CDR1 LNHDA, CDR2 SQIVND (reference sequence). V shed 7 bases and J 8 bases; nucleotides not matched to a gene: 10. The CDR3 runs 14 residues. Written as DNA, the CDR3 is TGTGCCAGTATGGAACAGGGGGTTGTCGATGAGCAGTTCTTC. Residues: CASMEQGVVDEQFF.

The genes are TRBV11-2 and TRBJ2-3; D possibly uses TRBD1 or TRBD2 (5 bases each). This CDR3 comprises 16 residues. V was pared by 5 bases and J by 8 bases, with 23 bases between. CDR1 and CDR2 (germline): SGHAT, FQNNGV. The CDR3 DNA is TGTGCCAGCAGCCCCCGGGACCGCACAAGGGTGGGTACGCAGTATTTT. This sequence encodes CASSPRDRTRVGTQYF.

To note about this clone: Other DNA sequences in the same sample also yield this CDR3. This chain uses TRBV7-3 with TRBJ1-1; perhaps TRBD1 as D (5 bases). This CDR3 is 14 amino acids long. The ends were cut back, 3 bases at V and 3 bases at J, with 11 bases in the middle. Germline assignment: CDR1 SGHTA and CDR2 FQGTGA. The CDR3 here is CASSFGGLDTEAFF. Here the CDR3 DNA reads TGTGCCAGCAGCTTCGGGGGGTTGGACACTGAAGCTTTCTTT.

This rearrangement joins TRBV7-9 to TRBJ2-5, with a tentative D call TRBD2 (6 bases). TRBJ2-7 matches the DNA end more closely, so the J call is doubtful. Germline CDR1 SEHNR, CDR2 FQNEAQ (reference sequence). This CDR3 is 15 amino acids long. This CDR3 reads CASSLIGSGQYEQYF. DNA for the CDR3: TGTGCCAGCAGCTTAATCGGGAGCGGGCAGTACGAGCAGTACTTC.

This clone has a single count. V is TRBV28 and J is TRBJ2-7, with 11 bases aligning to TRBD2. J gave up 3 bases and V 4 bases, and 11 bases lay outside the gene matches. Per the germline V gene, CDR1 is MDHEN and CDR2 is SYDVKM. This CDR3 contains 17 residues. The CDR3 sequence is CASSSPGLAARSYEQYF. CDR3 DNA sequence: TGTGCCAGCAGTTCCCCGGGACTAGCGGCGCGGAGCTACGAGCAGTACTTC.

This chain uses TRBV14 with TRBJ2-1, with D uncertain. V was clipped by 5 bases and J by 2 bases, with 16 bases between them. CDR3 length: 16 amino acids. Germline V gene sequence: CDR1 SGHDN, CDR2 FVKESK. CDR3 residues: CASSGLGVGPYNEQFF. CDR3 in DNA: TGTGCCAGCAGCGGATTAGGAGTGGGTCCCTACAATGAGCAGTTCTTC. Based on the CDR3 plus reference TRBV14 and TRBJ2-1, the full variable domain is EAGVTQFPSHSVIEKGQTVTLRCDPISGHDNLYWYRRVMGKEIKFLLHFVKESKQDESGMPNNRFLAERTGGTYSTLKVQPAELEDSGVYFCASSGLGVGPYNEQFFGPGTRLTVL.

This chain joins TRBV5-1 and TRBJ1-3; D gene unclear. Germline loops: CDR1 SGHRS, CDR2 YFSETQ. The CDR3 is made up of 15 amino acids. Trimming took off 4 bases at V and 1 base at J, with 12 bases between the two ends. The chain's CDR3 is CASSAVTGSGNTIYF. CDR3 nucleotide sequence: TGCGCCAGCAGCGCCGTGACTGGGTCTGGAAACACCATATATTTT.

V and J are TRBV2 and TRBJ1-2; weak D call: TRBD1 (6 bases). Germline V gene lookup returns CDR1 SNHLY and CDR2 FYNNEI. This CDR3 region has 17 residues. The ends were cut back, 6 bases at V and 6 bases at J, with 26 bases in the middle. CDR3 bases: TGTGCCAGCAGGGACAGTAGGTTGGGGGCCTTTGGGCATGGCTACACCTTC. Protein sequence: CASRDSRLGAFGHGYTF. The entire variable domain, with the rest obtained from reference TRBV2 and TRBJ1-2, is as follows: EPEVTQTPSHQVTQMGQEVILRCVPISNHLYFYWYRQILGQKVEFLVSFYNNEISEKSEIFDDQFSVERPDGSNFTLKIRSTKLEDSAMYFCASRDSRLGAFGHGYTFGSGTRLTVV.

The rearrangement links TRBV5-1 to TRBJ2-4, with D perhaps TRBD2 (5 bases). The CDR3 extends over 14 amino acids. Germline V gives CDR1 SGHRS, CDR2 YFSETQ. Trimming took 0 bases from V and 5 from J, leaving 9 bases between them. CDR3 in amino acids: CASSLGGLENIQYF. The CDR3 nucleotides are TGCGCCAGCAGCTTGGGAGGGTTGGAAAACATTCAGTACTTC.

The chain carries TRBV6-1 and TRBJ1-4, with D possibly TRBD1 on 6 matching bases. The V gene's germline CDR1 is MNHNS and CDR2 SASEGT. V was cut by 4 bases and J by 5 bases, with 14 bases left in between. The CDR3 has 15 amino acids. CDR3 DNA: TGTGCCAGCAGTGGATGGGGGGGGCTCAATGAAAAACTGTTTTTT. Amino acid sequence: CASSGWGGLNEKLFF.

This clone appeared once. The V call is TRBV28, the J call TRBJ1-4; 9 bases fit TRBD1. Germline V gives CDR1 MDHEN, CDR2 SYDVKM. J gave up 4 bases and V 8 bases, and 8 bases lay outside the gene matches. This CDR3 contains 15 residues. The CDR3 protein is CASGQQGASNEKLFF. The CDR3 DNA is TGTGCCAGCGGTCAACAGGGGGCGAGTAATGAAAAACTGTTTTTT.